A single sample is the source of the 31 T cell receptor beta chains below, sequenced in a study of CD8 T cells in ankylosing spondylitis. Study-wide findings and caveats: About 8 highly homologous variants made up a TCR beta motif, and this motif appeared characteristic of ankylosing spondylitis blood.

TCRdb used MiXCR to reprocess the 5' RACE reads, holding one entry per CDR3 protein. The sample lists over 700,000 distinct CDR3 sequences, roughly 19% occurring once. These receptors' targets are unknown. The sample was blood, either unsorted or a sorted T cell fraction (not recorded which). The source is a male donor with ankylosing spondylitis.

The V and J genes are TRBV30 and TRBJ2-3; no clear D gene. Per the germline V gene, CDR1 is GTSNPN and CDR2 is SVGIG (reference sequence). The CDR3 extends over 11 amino acids. The V end was cut by 2 bases, the J end by 5 bases, with 5 bases between. The CDR3: CAWSYEDTQYF. The CDR3 nucleotides read TGTGCCTGGAGTTATGAAGATACGCAGTATTTT.

This clonotype turned up a few times. The chain uses TRBV18 and TRBJ1-5; a weak D match, TRBD1 (5 bases). V was shortened by 2 bases and J by 7 bases, with 9 bases between the two germline ends. Germline assignment: CDR1 KGHSH and CDR2 LQKENI. The CDR3 sequence is 13 residues long. CDR3 amino acids: CASSPDSKQPQHF. In nucleotides, the CDR3 is TGTGCCAGCTCACCAGACAGTAAGCAGCCCCAGCATTTT.

This clonotype was counted between two and nine times. The rearrangement joins TRBV4-3 to TRBJ2-2; D is unresolved. The CDR3 extends over 15 amino acids. V was clipped by 2 bases and J by 1 base, with 8 bases between them. Germline loops: CDR1 LGHNA, CDR2 YSLEER. The CDR3 spells CASSQKGGNTGELFF. DNA of the CDR3: TGCGCCAGCAGCCAAAAGGGCGGGAACACCGGGGAGCTGTTTTTT.

J is TRBJ2-2 and V is TRBV19; D is unclear. CDR1 is LNHDA, CDR2 SQIVND, per germline (reference sequence). V lost 7 bases and J 0 bases, leaving 9 bases between the germline ends. There are 14 residues in the CDR3. CDR3 sequence: CASIKDPNTGELFF. CDR3 nucleotide sequence: TGTGCCAGTATCAAGGACCCGAACACCGGGGAGCTGTTTTTT.

This rearrangement joins TRBV7-9 to TRBJ2-2; tentatively, D is TRBD1 or TRBD2 (5 bases each). This CDR3 has 15 amino acids. V lost 5 bases, J lost 6 bases, and 16 bases lay in between. Germline CDR1 reads SEHNR; CDR2 reads FQNEAQ (reference sequence). The CDR3 nucleotides are TGTGCCAGCAGCAATCGCGGGCAGGGATCCGGGGAGCTGTTTTTT. Its protein is CASSNRGQGSGELFF.

The table lists this clonotype with a few counts. The chain has TRBV2 and TRBJ2-7; 8 bases agree with TRBD1. CDR1 SNHLY and CDR2 FYNNEI come from the germline V gene. The J segment lost 0 bases and the V segment lost 5 bases, leaving 6 bases of the junction unmatched. The CDR3 sequence is 15 residues long. The CDR3 nucleotides are TGTGCCAGCAGTCCGGGACAGGCGGTCTCCTACGAGCAGTACTTC. Amino acid sequence: CASSPGQAVSYEQYF. Together with reference TRBV2 and TRBJ2-7, the CDR3 gives the full variable domain: EPEVTQTPSHQVTQMGQEVILRCVPISNHLYFYWYRQILGQKVEFLVSFYNNEISEKSEIFDDQFSVERPDGSNFTLKIRSTKLEDSAMYFCASSPGQAVSYEQYFGPGTRLTVT.

This chain links TRBV29-1 with TRBJ1-6, with 8 bases lining up with TRBD1. The CDR3 extends over 14 amino acids. CDR1 and CDR2 from the germline V gene are SQVTM and ANQGSEA. Germline trimming cut 7 bases from V and 7 bases from J; bases unmatched to any gene: 9. The CDR3 reads CSADRGGLNSPLHF. In DNA, the CDR3 is TGCAGCGCCGACAGGGGCGGCCTCAATTCACCCCTCCACTTT.

The rearrangement uses TRBV7-9 and TRBJ1-1; no clear D gene. V was shortened by 1 base and J by 1 base, with 10 bases between the two germline ends. The CDR3 loop spans 15 amino acids. CDR1 and CDR2 from the germline V gene are SEHNR and FQNEAQ (reference sequence). The CDR3 region has the DNA TGTGCCAGCAGCTTAGGGCCCGAGGGGAACACTGAAGCTTTCTTT. Protein sequence: CASSLGPEGNTEAFF. The full variable domain, completed using reference TRBV7-9 and TRBJ1-1, is DTGVSQNPRHKITKRGQNVTFRCDPISEHNRLYWYRQTLGQGPEFLTYFQNEAQLEKSRLLSDRFSAERPKGSFSTLEIQRTEQGDSAMYLCASSLGPEGNTEAFFGQGTRLTVV.

This clonotype appeared a few times. The gene calls are TRBV9 and TRBJ2-1, with TRBD1 as a possible D gene (5 bases). Germline lookup yields CDR1 SGDLS and CDR2 YYNGEE. Trimming stripped 0 bases from V and 9 bases from J, with 13 bases between. The length of the CDR3 is 14 residues. CDR3 DNA sequence: TGTGCCAGCAGCGTAGACGGTGCCCAGGGTGAGCAGTTCTTC. Residues: CASSVDGAQGEQFF. Complete variable domain (other parts from reference TRBV9 and TRBJ2-1): DSGVTQTPKHLITATGQRVTLRCSPRSGDLSVYWYQQSLDQGLQFLIQYYNGEERAKGNILERFSAQQFPDLHSELNLSSLELGDSALYFCASSVDGAQGEQFFGPGTRLTVL.

The chain has TRBV20-1 and TRBJ2-3; the D gene could be TRBD1 or TRBD2 (5 bases each). V was cut by 6 bases and J by 0 bases, with 19 bases left in between. This CDR3 has 16 residues. Germline V lookup: CDR1 DFQATT, CDR2 SNEGSKA (reference sequence). CDR3 bases: TGCAGTGCCAGGGACGGGAACCGACCTAGCACAGATACGCAGTATTTT. Protein sequence: CSARDGNRPSTDTQYF.

Concerning this clonotype: This may arise from a read error, as a much more abundant clone is one base away. The chain's CDR3 is CASNSGSYNEQFF. As DNA, the CDR3 is TGCGCCAGCAACAGCGGCTCCTACAATGAGCAGTTCTTC. The chain employs TRBV5-1 and TRBJ2-1; D is possibly TRBD2 (5 bases). Germline values: CDR1 SGHRS, CDR2 YFSETQ. The CDR3 extends over 13 amino acids. V lost 6 bases to trimming and J lost 0 bases, with 7 bases between them.

This rearrangement joins TRBV7-3 to TRBJ2-1; D is possibly TRBD2 (6 bases). This CDR3 spans 16 amino acids. The germline V gene encodes CDR1 SGHTA and CDR2 FQGTGA. The V end was cut by 5 bases, the J end by 7 bases, with 21 bases between. The CDR3 DNA follows: TGTGCCAGCAGCCCCAACCCGGAGGGGCTCCGGAATGAGCAGTTCTTC. This codes for CASSPNPEGLRNEQFF. The full variable domain, its missing parts supplied by reference TRBV7-3 and TRBJ2-1, is GAGVSQTPSNKVTEKGKYVELRCDPISGHTALYWYRQSLGQGPEFLIYFQGTGAADDSGLPNDRFFAVRPEGSVSTLKIQRTERGDSAVYLCASSPNPEGLRNEQFFGPGTRLTVL.

The J gene is TRBJ2-5, the V gene TRBV24-1; D is tentatively TRBD1 or TRBD2 (6 bases each). Germline assignment: CDR1 KGHDR and CDR2 SFDVKD. Trimming left V 8 bases short and J 0 bases short, with 27 bases between. The CDR3 consists of 19 residues. CDR3 nucleotides: TGTGCCACCACGCGGTTGGAACCCCCGGGGGCAGAGTACCAAGAGACCCAGTACTTC. Amino acid sequence: CATTRLEPPGAEYQETQYF.

The chain uses TRBV20-1 and TRBJ1-6; D gene ambiguous. CDR1 and CDR2 from the germline V gene are DFQATT and SNEGSKA (reference sequence). The CDR3 has 12 residues. The ends were cut back, 3 bases at V and 6 bases at J, with 6 bases in the middle. The DNA of the CDR3 is TGCAGTGCTAGCCAGGCTAATTCACCCCTCCACTTT. Encoded protein: CSASQANSPLHF.

J is TRBJ2-5 and V is TRBV29-1, with D perhaps matching TRBD1 or TRBD2 (5 bases each). CDR1 and CDR2 (germline): SQVTM, ANQGSEA. V dropped 0 bases and J dropped 3 bases, with 11 bases sitting between them. The CDR3 has 14 amino acids. The chain's CDR3 is CSVEDFGGEETQYF. CDR3 bases: TGCAGCGTTGAAGATTTTGGGGGAGAAGAGACCCAGTACTTC. The variable domain in full, with the rest retrieved from reference TRBV29-1 and TRBJ2-5, is SAVISQKPSRDICQRGTSLTIQCQVDSQVTMMFWYRQQPGQSLTLIATANQGSEATYESGFVIDKFPISRPNLTFSTLTVSNMSPEDSSIYLCSVEDFGGEETQYFGPGTRLLVL.

CDR3 DNA sequence: TGCGCCAGCAGCCAAGATCGGGGACAAGCCTATGAAAAACTGTTTTTT. This sequence encodes CASSQDRGQAYEKLFF. The chain recombines TRBV4-1 with TRBJ1-4; perhaps TRBD1 as D (6 bases). This CDR3 spans 16 amino acids. Between the trimmed V and J ends, which lost 0 bases and 6 bases, there was a span of 14 bases. Germline assignment: CDR1 MGHRA and CDR2 YSYEKL.

The chain uses TRBV20-1 and TRBJ1-2, with 7 bases matching TRBD1. The ends lost 0 bases at V and 2 bases at J; junction bases unmatched: 6. The CDR3 covers 15 residues. Germline CDR1 reads DFQATT; CDR2 reads SNEGSKA (reference sequence). The CDR3 region is CSAREEGAQNYGYTF. As DNA, the CDR3 is TGCAGTGCTAGAGAGGAGGGGGCCCAGAACTATGGCTACACCTTC.

This clonotype was counted a few times. The DNA for the CDR3 is TGTGCCAGCAGTTTATCGGGAGGGCCCTACGAGCAGTACTTC. Residues: CASSLSGGPYEQYF. The chain employs TRBV27 and TRBJ2-7; 7 positions agree with TRBD2. Germline loops: CDR1 MNHEY, CDR2 SMNVEV (reference sequence). J gave up 2 bases and V 0 bases, and 1 base lay outside the gene matches. The CDR3 loop spans 14 amino acids.

This clonotype was detected a few times. The chain combines TRBV20-1 with TRBJ1-1; weak D call: TRBD1 (5 bases). Germline V gene sequence: CDR1 DFQATT, CDR2 SNEGSKA (reference sequence). CDR3 length equals 14 residues. The ends were cut back, 7 bases at V and 0 bases at J, with 15 bases in the middle. This CDR3 reads CSVSLGGMNTEAFF. CDR3 nucleotide sequence: TGCAGTGTTTCGCTGGGGGGTATGAACACTGAAGCTTTCTTT.

The chain employs TRBV12-3 or TRBV12-4 and TRBJ1-6; D remains unclear. The CDR3 length is 14 residues. V was clipped by 6 bases and J by 5 bases, with 11 bases between them. As DNA, the CDR3 is TGTGCCAGCAGCCGAGAGACTAATAATTCACCCCTCCACTTT. This codes for CASSRETNNSPLHF.

This clonotype appeared a few times. The CDR3 sequence is CASSLAGREETQYF. The DNA for the CDR3 is TGTGCCAGCAGCTTGGCTGGCAGGGAAGAGACCCAGTACTTC. The chain has TRBV5-4 and TRBJ2-5; possibly TRBD1 for D (5 bases). The V gene lost 0 bases and the J gene lost 3 bases, with 9 bases spanning the gap. The CDR3 has 14 residues. Germline loops: CDR1 SGHNT, CDR2 YYREEE (reference sequence). The full variable domain, in which reference TRBV5-4 and TRBJ2-5 provide the parts outside the CDR3, is ETGVTQSPTHLIKTRGQQVTLRCSSQSGHNTVSWYQQALGQGPQFIFQYYREEENGRGNFPPRFSGLQFPNYSSELNVNALELDDSALYLCASSLAGREETQYFGPGTRLLVL.

This clonotype was counted once. The J gene is TRBJ2-7, the V gene TRBV20-1; D is possibly TRBD1 or TRBD2 (5 bases each). The germline gives CDR1 DFQATT, CDR2 SNEGSKA (reference sequence). The CDR3 is 13 amino acids. V was clipped by 6 bases and J by 3 bases, with 15 bases between them. CDR3 in amino acids: CSAPGPSNYEQYF. The CDR3 DNA reads TGCAGTGCCCCGGGGCCATCGAACTACGAGCAGTACTTC.

This clonotype was detected once. The germline gene is not matched at one end of the junction; a read error may be the cause. The chain combines TRBV11-1 with TRBJ2-3, with 15 bases fitting TRBD2. Germline assignment: CDR1 SGHAT and CDR2 FQDESV (reference sequence). The CDR3 totals 19 residues. The CDR3, as DNA: TGTGCCAGCAGCTTCACCGGGACTAGCGGGAGGTATAGCACAGATGCGCAGTATTTT. Its protein is CASSFTGTSGRYSTDAQYF.

This clonotype was recorded once. The J gene is TRBJ2-7, the V gene TRBV30, with unresolved D. The CDR3 sequence is 13 residues long. V dropped 1 base and J dropped 7 bases, with 14 bases sitting between them. Germline V lookup: CDR1 GTSNPN, CDR2 SVGIG (reference sequence). CDR3 nucleotide sequence: TGTGCCTGGAGTGCGCGGACCGACGGGGAGCAGTACTTC. Encoded protein: CAWSARTDGEQYF.

Regarding this clonotype: The DNA is left out, because the CDR3 cannot be placed on it with certainty; the CDR3 is given as TCRdb lists it. The chain joins TRBV27 to TRBJ1-5; the table's D call, TRBD1, has no DNA check behind it. Germline V gene data show CDR1 as MNHEY and CDR2 as SMNVEV (reference sequence). The CDR3 spans 16 amino acids, including both terminal residues. The CDR3 protein is CASSTSTGASNQPQHF.

This clonotype was detected ten times or more. The chain employs TRBV5-1 and TRBJ1-1; D is ambiguous. The CDR3 is made up of 13 amino acids. The germline CDR1 and CDR2 sequences are SGHRS and YFSETQ. The ends were cut back, 0 bases at V and 5 bases at J, with 8 bases in the middle. The CDR3 nucleotides are TGCGCCAGCAGCTTGGAAGCGACAACTGAAGCTTTCTTT. This gives the protein CASSLEATTEAFF.

This clonotype was found many times. The chain combines TRBV20-1 with TRBJ1-1; 7 nucleotides agree with TRBD1. This CDR3 contains 14 residues. V trimming: 2 bases; J trimming: 1 base; junction bases outside the gene matches: 4. Germline values: CDR1 DFQATT, CDR2 SNEGSKA (reference sequence). Here the CDR3 reads CSARKGGENTEAFF. CDR3 in DNA: TGCAGTGCTAGAAAAGGGGGCGAGAACACTGAAGCTTTCTTT.

The table lists this clonotype with a count of one. The rearrangement joins TRBV20-1 to TRBJ1-4; 9 nucleotides agree with TRBD1. The ends lost 6 bases at V and 6 bases at J; junction bases unmatched: 14. CDR3 size: 16 residues. Germline CDR1 and CDR2: DFQATT and SNEGSKA (reference sequence). The chain's CDR3 is CSAEGLGGTGYEKLFF. The DNA of the CDR3 is TGCAGTGCCGAGGGTTTGGGGGGGACAGGGTATGAAAAACTGTTTTTT.

The V call is TRBV6-1, the J call TRBJ2-7; no reliable D call. The length of the CDR3 is 16 residues. Germline CDR1 is MNHNS and CDR2 is SASEGT. V was trimmed by 2 bases and J by 0 bases, leaving 14 bases between them. The CDR3 reads CASSEQGLGFSYEQYF. CDR3 DNA: TGTGCCAGCAGTGAACAAGGCCTGGGGTTCTCCTACGAGCAGTACTTC.

The genes are TRBV27 and TRBJ1-1, with 8 positions matching TRBD1. This CDR3 region has 13 residues. V trimming: 7 bases; J trimming: 11 bases; junction bases outside the gene matches: 12. Germline V gene sequence: CDR1 MNHEY, CDR2 SMNVEV (reference sequence). CDR3 coding DNA: TGTGCCAGCAAGCTGGACAGGGCTTCGGGGGCTTTCTTT. This gives the protein CASKLDRASGAFF.

This clonotype was seen a few times. This sequence joins TRBV29-1 and TRBJ2-3, with D uncertain. Trimming took 6 bases from V and 0 from J, leaving 19 bases between them. The V gene's germline CDR1 is SQVTM and CDR2 ANQGSEA. The CDR3 spans 16 residues. The CDR3 spells CSVDPSGTFSTDTQYF. CDR3 bases: TGCAGCGTCGACCCCTCCGGCACCTTTAGCACAGATACGCAGTATTTT.